The clone carrying this T cell receptor beta chain was seen many times. Antigen specificity is unknown. Researchers amplified the TCR beta CDR3 regions from RNA transcripts. Initially, a first-round RT-PCR of the TCR CDR3 employed the HTBI primer set. TCRdb recomputed calls from the multiplex PCR reads with MiXCR, one row per CDR3 protein. Among fewer than 650,000 distinct CDR3 sequences listed, 14% were seen once. The source of the sample is a study of T cells in Graves' hyperthyroidism and ophthalmopathy. The study, taken as a whole, reports: Most thyroid clonotypes that were expanded above 0.001 also turned up in blood.

Across 18 months, stable Graves' hyperthyroidism was marked by no progression to ophthalmopathy. Each diagnosis was grounded in clinical symptoms, serum thyroxine and TRAb, thyroid ultrasound, and orbital computed tomography. Germline-derived CDR1 and CDR2 are GTSNPN and SVGIG (reference sequence). V lost 1 base to trimming and J lost 3 bases, with 3 bases between them. The CDR3 contains 11 residues. The clonotype originates from a woman in her forties with Graves' hyperthyroidism. Material: blood. The chain has TRBV30 and TRBJ1-1; D remains unclear. The CDR3, as DNA: TGTGCCTGGAGTGAATACACTGAAGCTTTCTTT. Encoded protein: CAWSEYTEAFF.